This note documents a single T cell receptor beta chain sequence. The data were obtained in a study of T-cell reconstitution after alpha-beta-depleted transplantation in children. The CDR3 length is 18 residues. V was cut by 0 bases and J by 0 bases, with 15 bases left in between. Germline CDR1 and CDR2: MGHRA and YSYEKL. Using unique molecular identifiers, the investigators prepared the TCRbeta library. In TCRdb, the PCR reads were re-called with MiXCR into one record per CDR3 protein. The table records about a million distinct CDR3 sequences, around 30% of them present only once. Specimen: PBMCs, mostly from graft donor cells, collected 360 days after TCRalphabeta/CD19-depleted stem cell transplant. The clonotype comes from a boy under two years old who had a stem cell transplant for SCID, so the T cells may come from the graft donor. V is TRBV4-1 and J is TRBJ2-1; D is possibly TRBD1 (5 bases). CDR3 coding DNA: TGCGCCAGCAGCCAAGATCGAAGGGGCGAGAGCTCCTACAATGAGCAGTTCTTC. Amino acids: CASSQDRRGESSYNEQFF.